This is a list of T cell receptor beta chains from one sample in a study of T cells in Graves' hyperthyroidism and ophthalmopathy. TCRdb used MiXCR to reprocess the multiplex PCR reads, holding one entry per CDR3 protein. The sample includes under 300,000 distinct CDR3 sequences, 13% seen only once; the top ten take around 7.9%. The sequenced sample consisted of blood. Every receptor here comes from a woman aged 25 to 39 with Graves' hyperthyroidism that later progressed to Graves' ophthalmopathy. CDR3s include the opening cysteine and the closing phenylalanine or tryptophan. Each record gives: D gene, V gene, J gene, clone size, CDR3 DNA, CDR3 protein. The D gene is left open where the match is weak. The listing skips clone size in some rows; elsewhere it reads once, few, many or a size class.

d_call: TRBD2; v_call: TRBV11-2; j_call: TRBJ2-1; clone_size: -; cdr3_nt: TGTGCCAGCAGCCCCCGCGGGGGGGGTATCCTCAATGAGCAGTTCTTC; cdr3_aa: CASSPRGGGILNEQFF
d_call: TRBD2; v_call: TRBV29-1; j_call: TRBJ2-1; clone_size: many; cdr3_nt: TGCAGCGTTGAGGGACTAGCGGGAGGGGGCACCTACAATGAGCAGTTCTTC; cdr3_aa: CSVEGLAGGGTYNEQFF
d_call: -; v_call: TRBV6-2/TRBV6-3; j_call: TRBJ2-1; clone_size: many; cdr3_nt: TGTGCCAGCAGTTACCTCAGACAGGAGGGTGAGCAGTTCTTC; cdr3_aa: CASSYLRQEGEQFF
d_call: -; v_call: TRBV6-1; j_call: TRBJ1-1; clone_size: many; cdr3_nt: TGTGCCAGCAGTGAAGAGGGTTACACTGAAGCTTTCTTT; cdr3_aa: CASSEEGYTEAFF
d_call: -; v_call: TRBV14; j_call: TRBJ2-7; clone_size: many; cdr3_nt: TGTGCCAGCAGCCAAGAGTCAGGGTTAAGCTACGAGCAGTACTTC; cdr3_aa: CASSQESGLSYEQYF
d_call: -; v_call: TRBV7-2; j_call: TRBJ2-2; clone_size: few; cdr3_nt: TGTGCCAGCAGCTACCAAACAGGAGGGGTCGGGAAGCTGTTTTTT; cdr3_aa: CASSYQTGGVGKLFF
d_call: -; v_call: TRBV28; j_call: TRBJ2-5; clone_size: many; cdr3_nt: TGTGCCAGCGACACCCAGGGGCGAGAGACCCAGTACTTC; cdr3_aa: CASDTQGRETQYF
d_call: -; v_call: TRBV11-2; j_call: TRBJ2-1; clone_size: many; cdr3_nt: TGTGCCAGCAGCTTACTCGGAGGCTACAATGAGCAGTTCTTC; cdr3_aa: CASSLLGGYNEQFF
d_call: -; v_call: TRBV5-1; j_call: TRBJ2-5; clone_size: -; cdr3_nt: TGCGCCAGCAGCTTGCACCGCACAATCGAAGAGACCCAGTACTTC; cdr3_aa: CASSLHRTIEETQYF
d_call: -; v_call: TRBV7-8; j_call: TRBJ2-7; clone_size: -; cdr3_nt: TGTGCCAGCAGCACAAGGGGAGAGCAGTACTTC; cdr3_aa: CASSTRGEQYF
d_call: -; v_call: TRBV29-1; j_call: TRBJ2-7; clone_size: -; cdr3_nt: TGCAGCGTTGAGAGGGACGGTTACGAGCAGTACTTC; cdr3_aa: CSVERDGYEQYF
d_call: -; v_call: TRBV19; j_call: TRBJ2-7; clone_size: few; cdr3_nt: TGTGCCAGTAGTGTCGAATCGGACGGTTCCTACGAGCAGTACTTC; cdr3_aa: CASSVESDGSYEQYF
d_call: -; v_call: TRBV5-1; j_call: TRBJ2-3; clone_size: -; cdr3_nt: TGCGCCGGCAGCTTTACGGGGGCTGAGACAGATACGCAGTATTTT; cdr3_aa: CAGSFTGAETDTQYF
d_call: TRBD2; v_call: TRBV2; j_call: TRBJ2-1; clone_size: many; cdr3_nt: TGTGCCAGCAGTGAATCACTAGCGGGAGGGTTTGATGAGCAGTTCTTC; cdr3_aa: CASSESLAGGFDEQFF
d_call: -; v_call: TRBV19; j_call: TRBJ2-1; clone_size: few; cdr3_nt: TGTGCCAGTAATAACGGGGTTAGCTCCTACAATGAGCAGTTCTTC; cdr3_aa: CASNNGVSSYNEQFF
d_call: TRBD1; v_call: TRBV6-1; j_call: TRBJ1-1; clone_size: many; cdr3_nt: TGTGCCAGCAGTTGGTCGATCAGGGGGCTTGACACTGAAGCTTTCTTT; cdr3_aa: CASSWSIRGLDTEAFF
d_call: -; v_call: TRBV7-9; j_call: TRBJ2-7; clone_size: many; cdr3_nt: TGTGCCAGCAGCTTAGTTGAGACCTACGAGCAGTACTTC; cdr3_aa: CASSLVETYEQYF
d_call: -; v_call: TRBV27; j_call: TRBJ1-5; clone_size: many; cdr3_nt: TGTGCCAGCCGCTATACAGGGTATAGCAATCAGCCCCAGCATTTT; cdr3_aa: CASRYTGYSNQPQHF
d_call: TRBD2; v_call: TRBV3-1; j_call: TRBJ2-3; clone_size: many; cdr3_nt: TGTGCCAGCAGCCAAGGGACTAGCGGGAGGATAGATACGCAGTATTTT; cdr3_aa: CASSQGTSGRIDTQYF
d_call: -; v_call: TRBV6-5; j_call: TRBJ2-3; clone_size: -; cdr3_nt: TGTGCCAGCAGTTACCAAGGTCGGACAGATACGCAGTATTTT; cdr3_aa: CASSYQGRTDTQYF
d_call: -; v_call: TRBV9; j_call: TRBJ1-5; clone_size: -; cdr3_nt: TGTGCCAGCAGCGTAGGGACCAGTCAGGGAGCCCAGCATTTT; cdr3_aa: CASSVGTSQGAQHF
d_call: TRBD1; v_call: TRBV7-2; j_call: TRBJ2-3; clone_size: many; cdr3_nt: TGTGCCAGCAGTCTCAGGGGGCCCGGCACAGATACGCAGTATTTT; cdr3_aa: CASSLRGPGTDTQYF
d_call: -; v_call: TRBV4-1; j_call: TRBJ2-7; clone_size: -; cdr3_nt: TGCGCCAGCAGCCAAGAGTCTGAGGATGAATACTACGAGCAGTACTTC; cdr3_aa: CASSQESEDEYYEQYF
d_call: TRBD2; v_call: TRBV13; j_call: TRBJ2-3; clone_size: many; cdr3_nt: TGTGCCAGCAGCATACTAGCGGGTGGCACAGATACGCAGTATTTT; cdr3_aa: CASSILAGGTDTQYF
d_call: -; v_call: TRBV6-2/TRBV6-3; j_call: TRBJ2-7; clone_size: many; cdr3_nt: TGTGCCAGCAGTCGGTCCCAGGCTGGGAGCTACGAGCAGTACTTC; cdr3_aa: CASSRSQAGSYEQYF
d_call: -; v_call: TRBV28; j_call: TRBJ1-6; clone_size: few; cdr3_nt: TGTGCCAGCACCGAAGTTGGGAAGTTCCTTTCACCCCTCCACTTT; cdr3_aa: CASTEVGKFLSPLHF
d_call: TRBD1; v_call: TRBV11-1; j_call: TRBJ2-7; clone_size: many; cdr3_nt: TGTGCCAGCAGCCCAGTTACGGGACAGGGCTACGAGCAGTACTTC; cdr3_aa: CASSPVTGQGYEQYF
d_call: -; v_call: TRBV12-3/TRBV12-4; j_call: TRBJ1-1; clone_size: many; cdr3_nt: TGTGCCAGCAGCCGGACTAAACAGGGTTTGGGCACTGAAGCTTTCTTT; cdr3_aa: CASSRTKQGLGTEAFF
d_call: TRBD1; v_call: TRBV7-2; j_call: TRBJ1-1; clone_size: -; cdr3_nt: TGTGCCAGCAGCTTCGACCCCTGGACAGGAGGGAACACTGAAGCTTTCTTT; cdr3_aa: CASSFDPWTGGNTEAFF
d_call: -; v_call: TRBV11-2; j_call: TRBJ1-5; clone_size: many; cdr3_nt: TGTGCCAGCAGCTTAGTCCAGGGTTTAGGTCAGCCCCAGCATTTT; cdr3_aa: CASSLVQGLGQPQHF
d_call: TRBD2; v_call: TRBV5-1; j_call: TRBJ2-3; clone_size: many; cdr3_nt: TGCGCCAGCAGAAAGACTAGCCTCACAGATACGCAGTATTTT; cdr3_aa: CASRKTSLTDTQYF
d_call: TRBD1; v_call: TRBV7-9; j_call: TRBJ2-1; clone_size: many; cdr3_nt: TGTGCCAGCAGCTCCACCTACGGGACAGGGTACAATGAGCAGTTCTTC; cdr3_aa: CASSSTYGTGYNEQFF
d_call: -; v_call: TRBV6-2/TRBV6-3; j_call: TRBJ2-7; clone_size: many; cdr3_nt: TGTGCCAGCAGTTACTACCCATACGAGCAGTACTTC; cdr3_aa: CASSYYPYEQYF
d_call: -; v_call: TRBV28; j_call: TRBJ2-3; clone_size: many; cdr3_nt: TGTGCCAGCAGGGTCTCCACAGATACGCAGTATTTT; cdr3_aa: CASRVSTDTQYF
d_call: -; v_call: TRBV28; j_call: TRBJ2-7; clone_size: many; cdr3_nt: TGTGCCAGCAGTTTGGGTGGGGTCCGTACCTACGAGCAGTACTTC; cdr3_aa: CASSLGGVRTYEQYF
d_call: TRBD2; v_call: TRBV30; j_call: TRBJ2-7; clone_size: many; cdr3_nt: TGTGCCTGGAGTGGTAGCGGGATGGGGTACGAGCAGTACTTC; cdr3_aa: CAWSGSGMGYEQYF
d_call: -; v_call: TRBV5-1; j_call: TRBJ2-5; clone_size: -; cdr3_nt: TGCGCCAGCAGCTTGGTTCTAGCGAACCAAGAGACCCAGTACTTC; cdr3_aa: CASSLVLANQETQYF
d_call: -; v_call: TRBV6-6; j_call: TRBJ2-7; clone_size: many; cdr3_nt: TGTGCCAGCAGTTACGGGGGCCGGACCGCCTACGAGCAGTACTTC; cdr3_aa: CASSYGGRTAYEQYF
d_call: -; v_call: TRBV20-1; j_call: TRBJ2-7; clone_size: -; cdr3_nt: TGCAGTGCTAGAGTTGAGAACACCTACGAGCAGTACTTC; cdr3_aa: CSARVENTYEQYF
d_call: -; v_call: TRBV28; j_call: TRBJ2-4; clone_size: many; cdr3_nt: TGTGCCAGCAGTCCTTCACTAGGGTCGCACATTCAGTACTTC; cdr3_aa: CASSPSLGSHIQYF